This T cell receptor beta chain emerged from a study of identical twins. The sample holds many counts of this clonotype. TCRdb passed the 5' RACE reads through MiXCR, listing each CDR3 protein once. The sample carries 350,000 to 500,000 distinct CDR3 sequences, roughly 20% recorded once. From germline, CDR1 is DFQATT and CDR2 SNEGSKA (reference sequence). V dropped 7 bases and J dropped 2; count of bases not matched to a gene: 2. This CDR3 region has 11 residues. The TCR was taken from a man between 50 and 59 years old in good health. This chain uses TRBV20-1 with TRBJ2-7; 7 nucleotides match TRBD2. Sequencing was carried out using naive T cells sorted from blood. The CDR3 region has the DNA TGCAGTGGGGGGAGGGCCTACGAGCAGTACTTC. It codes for CSGGRAYEQYF.